Listed below are T cell receptor beta chains from one sample, sequenced in a study of radiotherapy plus CTLA-4 blockade in lung cancer. Data came from immunoSEQ multiplex PCR; TCRdb stores just in-frame clones and leaves some out. The sample yields about 100,000 clones, 83% seen once. Sample: peripheral blood, taken from a patient treated with radiotherapy plus ipilimumab. The receptors shown here come from a human donor with non-small cell lung cancer who had stable disease on radiotherapy plus ipilimumab. Both conserved end residues are part of each CDR3. A D gene is named only where the DNA matches it firmly. Some rows have no size entry. The others give once, few or many, or a class for an expanded clone.

>few|TRBJ2-1|TRBV6-5|TRBD1
CASSYGTGDYNEQFF
TGTGCCAGCAGTTACGGGACAGGGGACTACAATGAGCAGTTCTTC
>-|TRBJ1-2|TRBV28|-
CASSLVGDGYTF
TGTGCCAGCAGTTTAGTAGGCGATGGCTACACCTTC
>-|TRBJ1-2|TRBV15|-
CATSRASGVGANYGYTF
TGTGCCACCAGCAGAGCGTCGGGGGTAGGAGCTAACTATGGCTACACCTTC
>-|TRBJ1-2|TRBV28|-
CASSLEQVPHTF
TGTGCCAGCAGTTTAGAGCAGGTCCCTCACACCTTC
>few|TRBJ1-5|TRBV18|TRBD1
CATSTGSNQPQHF
TGTGCCACCTCGACAGGGAGCAATCAGCCCCAGCATTTT
>-|TRBJ1-6|TRBV28|-
CALGSYNSPLHF
TGTGCCCTAGGTAGCTATAATTCACCCCTCCACTTT
>-|TRBJ2-5|TRBV15|-
CATSRDNAGETQYF
TGTGCCACCAGCAGAGATAATGCAGGGGAGACCCAGTACTTC
>-|TRBJ2-5|TRBV9|-
CASSVGGSDQETQYF
TGTGCCAGCAGCGTAGGTGGTAGCGACCAAGAGACCCAGTACTTC
>-|TRBJ2-5|TRBV27|-
CASSLSPSMETQYF
TGTGCCAGCAGTTTATCGCCTAGCATGGAGACCCAGTACTTC
>-|TRBJ1-1|TRBV28|-
CASQGVWTEAFF
TGTGCCAGCCAGGGTGTCTGGACTGAAGCTTTCTTT
>-|TRBJ1-5|TRBV19|TRBD1
CASSLRQGHQPQHF
TGTGCCAGTAGTCTACGACAGGGACATCAGCCCCAGCATTTT
>-|TRBJ2-2|TRBV19|TRBD2
CASTVMGGGSNGELFF
TGTGCCAGTACCGTAATGGGTGGCGGGAGTAACGGGGAGCTGTTTTTT
>-|TRBJ1-2|TRBV6-6|TRBD1
CASTYRDRNGYTF
TGTGCCAGCACCTACCGGGACAGGAATGGCTACACCTTC
>-|TRBJ2-7|TRBV6-1|TRBD1
CASSADRGIGYEQYF
TGTGCCAGCAGTGCCGACAGGGGAATAGGCTACGAGCAGTACTTC
>-|TRBJ2-7|TRBV7-9|-
CASSSITGKQYF
TGTGCCAGCAGCTCAATCACAGGCAAGCAGTACTTC
>-|TRBJ1-1|TRBV19|-
CASSMIVGQPNTEAFF
TGTGCCAGTAGTATGATCGTCGGACAGCCGAACACTGAAGCTTTCTTT
>-|TRBJ2-2|TRBV6-6|-
CASSYSSAGTGELFF
TGTGCCAGCAGTTACTCGAGCGCGGGTACCGGGGAGCTGTTTTTT
>-|TRBJ1-2|TRBV28|TRBD1
CASSLYGQGGYGYTF
TGTGCCAGCAGTTTATATGGACAGGGAGGCTATGGCTACACCTTC